This T cell receptor beta chain was sequenced in a study of beta chain features in type 1 diabetes. Study-wide findings and caveats: For patients and controls alike, PCR might favor shorter templates to the same degree. Significant though moderate, a shortening of TCRB CDR3s appeared in all four CD4+ subsets of Type 1 diabetes patients.

On average, the one heparinised blood draw given by each donor was 90 to 150 mL. The germline CDR1 and CDR2 sequences are SGHRS and YFSETQ. The CDR3 sequence is 13 residues long. V dropped 2 bases and J dropped 0 bases, with 5 bases sitting between them. Of note for this clone: Its antigen remains unidentified.

Isolated RNA was reverse transcribed in full, so expressed TCRB transcripts were sequenced. The study sequenced naive, central memory and regulatory T cell samples to an average of approximately 4 million reads. Sequenced by immunoSEQ multiplex PCR; TCRdb stores in-frame clones only, minus some. In the table there are around 41,000 clones, 66% of which are singletons. Input material: Tregs from blood. The clonotype originates from a young man with type 1 diabetes. Some clones in this sample may be carry-over from other donors' samples. The chain links TRBV5-1 to TRBJ2-5; D remains unclear. CDR3 protein: CASSFLDQETQYF. As DNA, the CDR3 is TGCGCCAGCAGCTTTTTAGACCAAGAGACCCAGTACTTC.